This T cell receptor beta chain was identified in a study of naive CD8 T cells in extremely preterm neonates. About this clone itself: Its antigen remains unknown.

The germline V gene encodes CDR1 KGHSH and CDR2 LQKENI. With 6 bases removed from V and 7 bases from J, the gap between germline ends came to 16 bases. The CDR3 runs to 14 residues. Study-level results: The authors flagged variable productive template counts in preterm samples. Compared with older groups, preterm CDR3s were shorter, with fewer N additions and less trimming.

The repertoire was sequenced with immunoSEQ multiplex PCR; TCRdb's copy has only in-frame clones and lacks some. This repertoire shows about 7,500 clones, around 98% found once; its top ten account for around 0.38%. Without labor or membrane rupture, elective cesareans at about 35-43 weeks supplied term cord blood. About 17,000 to 100,000 naive CD8+ T cells were sorted per sample. Input material: naive CD8+ T cells from cord blood. The gene calls are TRBV18 and TRBJ2-1, with D maybe TRBD2 (6 bases). This TCR derives from a newborn in good health. The CDR3 loop is CASSTKSRGNEQFF. The CDR3 nucleotides read TGTGCCAGCTCGACCAAAAGCCGGGGGAATGAGCAGTTCTTC.